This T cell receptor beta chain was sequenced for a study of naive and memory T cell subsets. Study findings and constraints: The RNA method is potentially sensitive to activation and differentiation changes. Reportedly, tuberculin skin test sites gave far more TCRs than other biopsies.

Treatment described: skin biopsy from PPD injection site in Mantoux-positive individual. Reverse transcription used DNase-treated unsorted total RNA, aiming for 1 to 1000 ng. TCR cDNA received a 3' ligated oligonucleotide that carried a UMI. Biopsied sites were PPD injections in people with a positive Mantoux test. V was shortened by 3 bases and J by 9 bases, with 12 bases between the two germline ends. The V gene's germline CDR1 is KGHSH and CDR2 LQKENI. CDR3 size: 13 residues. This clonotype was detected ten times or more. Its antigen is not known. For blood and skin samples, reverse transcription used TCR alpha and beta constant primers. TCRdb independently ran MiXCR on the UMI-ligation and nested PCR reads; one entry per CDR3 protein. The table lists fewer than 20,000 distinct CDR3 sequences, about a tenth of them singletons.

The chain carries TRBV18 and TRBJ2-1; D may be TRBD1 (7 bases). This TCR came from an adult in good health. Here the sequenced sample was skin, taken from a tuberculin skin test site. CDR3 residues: CASSPVQGGEQFF. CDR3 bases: TGTGCCAGCTCACCCGTGCAGGGGGGTGAGCAGTTCTTC. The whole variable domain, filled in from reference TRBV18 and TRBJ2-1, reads NAGVMQNPRHLVRRRGQEARLRCSPMKGHSHVYWYRQLPEEGLKFMVYLQKENIIDESGMPKERFSAEFPKEGPSILRIQQVVRGDSAAYFCASSPVQGGEQFFGPGTRLTVL.